The 16 T cell receptor beta chains listed next were all sequenced from one sample in a study of radiotherapy plus CTLA-4 blockade in lung cancer. Sequencing was performed with immunoSEQ multiplex PCR; in TCRdb, only in-frame clones are kept and a portion is missing. The table lists about 77,000 clones, around 74% of them singletons. The material was peripheral blood, obtained from a patient treated with radiotherapy plus ipilimumab. These receptors originate from a human donor with non-small cell lung cancer whose response to radiotherapy plus ipilimumab could not be evaluated.

The CDR3 bases are TGTGCCACCTACGCGGGAGCCCCCTACAATGAGCAGTTCTTC. Translation: CATYAGAPYNEQFF. This sequence joins TRBV10-3 and TRBJ2-1; 7 nucleotides line up with TRBD2. The V gene end was trimmed by 10 bases and the J gene end by 2 bases; junction bases not matched to a gene: 8. Germline CDR1 is ENHRY and CDR2 is SYGVKD. The CDR3 contains 14 residues.

V gene TRBV7-2 combines with J gene TRBJ2-3; 9 nucleotides line up with TRBD1. CDR3 length: 16 residues. Germline V gene data show CDR1 as SGHTA and CDR2 as FQGNSA. V gave up 5 bases and J gave up 7 bases; unmatched junction bases: 13. The CDR3 loop is CASSLSTGGGQYTQYF. In DNA form, the CDR3 reads TGTGCCAGCAGCCTAAGTACAGGGGGCGGCCAGTATACGCAGTATTTT.

This CDR3 reads CASHDSGAYEQYF. In DNA form, the CDR3 reads TGTGCCAGTCATGATAGCGGGGCCTACGAGCAGTACTTC. The V call is TRBV6-6, the J call TRBJ2-5; TRBD2 matches at 8 bases. The DNA matches TRBJ2-7 better at its end, which makes the J call doubtful. In germline, CDR1 is MNHNY, CDR2 SVGAGI (reference sequence). The CDR3 spans 13 residues.

In nucleotides, the CDR3 is TGTGCCAGCAGCTCGGACAGGGTTGGAAACACCATATATTTT. Protein product: CASSSDRVGNTIYF. This chain uses TRBV5-6 with TRBJ1-3; 8 nucleotides align to TRBD1. The CDR3 loop spans 14 amino acids. Per the germline V gene, CDR1 is SGHDT and CDR2 is YYEEEE. Trimming cost V 3 bases and J 3 bases; bases outside gene matches: 2. Together with reference TRBV5-6 and TRBJ1-3, the CDR3 gives the full variable domain: DAGVTQSPTHLIKTRGQQVTLRCSPKSGHDTVSWYQQALGQGPQFIFQYYEEEERQRGNFPDRFSGHQFPNYSSELNVNALLLGDSALYLCASSSDRVGNTIYFGEGSWLTVV.

This clone was detected only a few times. This chain links TRBV7-3 with TRBJ1-1, with a weak D call TRBD1 (5 bases). Germline V gene sequence: CDR1 SGHTA, CDR2 FQGTGA. CDR3 length: 13 amino acids. The V and J ends lost 1 base and 3 bases respectively, with 6 bases between them. The CDR3 bases are TGTGCCAGCAGCTTAATAGGGGACACTGAAGCTTTCTTT. Its translation: CASSLIGDTEAFF.

The V and J genes are TRBV28 and TRBJ2-1; D might be TRBD2 (5 bases). Trimming took 6 bases from V and 5 from J, leaving 20 bases between them. This CDR3 has 16 amino acids. CDR1 MDHEN and CDR2 SYDVKM come from the germline V gene. The CDR3 sequence: CASRRLWRQTHNEQFF. The CDR3 nucleotides read TGTGCCAGCAGACGCCTCTGGAGGCAGACCCACAATGAGCAGTTCTTC.

This chain connects TRBV5-1 to TRBJ2-5; a possible D gene is TRBD2 (5 bases). Germline loops: CDR1 SGHRS, CDR2 YFSETQ. The CDR3 has 12 amino acids. V lost 4 bases and J 1 base, leaving 5 bases between the germline ends. Here the CDR3 reads CASSRGQETQYF. In DNA form, the CDR3 reads TGCGCCAGCAGCCGGGGCCAAGAGACCCAGTACTTC. Drawing the rest from reference TRBV5-1 and TRBJ2-5, the complete variable domain is KAGVTQTPRYLIKTRGQQVTLSCSPISGHRSVSWYQQTPGQGLQFLFEYFSETQRNKGNFPGRFSGRQFSNSRSEMNVSTLELGDSALYLCASSRGQETQYFGPGTRLLVL.

The chain has TRBV4-2 and TRBJ1-5; D might be TRBD1 (5 bases). CDR1 and CDR2 from the germline V gene are LGHNA and YNFKEQ. The CDR3 is made up of 15 amino acids. V was clipped by 0 bases and J by 0 bases, with 6 bases between them. CDR3 amino acids: CASSQEGGSNQPQHF. CDR3 sequence (DNA): TGTGCCAGCAGCCAAGAGGGGGGTAGCAATCAGCCCCAGCATTTT.

This chain connects TRBV11-2 to TRBJ2-1; 11 nucleotides line up with TRBD2. V trimming: 5 bases; J trimming: 1 base; junction bases outside the gene matches: 4. The CDR3 covers 16 residues. The germline V gene encodes CDR1 SGHAT and CDR2 FQNNGV. DNA for the CDR3: TGTGCCAGCAGCCCTCGACTAGCGGGGTCCTACAATGAGCAGTTCTTC. Amino acid sequence: CASSPRLAGSYNEQFF.

This chain joins TRBV2 and TRBJ1-2; D remains unclear. The length of the CDR3 is 11 residues. Germline V gene data show CDR1 as SNHLY and CDR2 as FYNNEI. The germline V and J ends were trimmed by 5 bases and 5 bases, with 6 bases remaining between them. This CDR3 reads CASSRDYGYTF. In DNA form, the CDR3 reads TGTGCCAGCAGTCGAGATTATGGCTACACCTTC.

The chain recombines TRBV11-2 with TRBJ1-2; the D is unclear. The CDR3 contains 15 residues. Trimming removed 0 bases from V and 2 bases from J, with 10 bases in between. Per germline, CDR1 SGHAT and CDR2 FQNNGV. CDR3 coding DNA: TGTGCCAGCAGCTTAGACCAGACATTGAACTATGGCTACACCTTC. Protein: CASSLDQTLNYGYTF.

This clone turned up a few times. V and J are TRBV18 and TRBJ1-1, with D tentatively TRBD1 (5 bases). The CDR3 is 13 residues long. Germline lookup yields CDR1 KGHSH and CDR2 LQKENI. V was pared by 4 bases and J by 1 base, with 7 bases between. The CDR3, as DNA: TGTGCCAGCTCACTAGACAGGAACACTGAAGCTTTCTTT. Translated: CASSLDRNTEAFF.

This chain connects TRBV2 to TRBJ2-2, with TRBD2 matching over 13 bases. CDR3 length: 14 amino acids. V was pared by 6 bases and J by 9 bases, with 4 bases of the junction left unmatched. Germline-derived CDR1 and CDR2 are SNHLY and FYNNEI. CDR3 residues: CASRLAGGLRELFF. CDR3 nucleotides: TGTGCCAGCAGACTAGCGGGGGGGCTAAGGGAGCTGTTTTTT.

This rearrangement joins TRBV2 to TRBJ1-5; 9 positions agree with TRBD1. Losses at the gene ends were 7 bases for V and 7 bases for J; bases not matched to a gene: 14. This CDR3 contains 16 residues. Per germline, CDR1 SNHLY and CDR2 FYNNEI. For the CDR3, the DNA is TGTGCCAGCATTAAGACCGGGACAGGGTATCTCCAGCCCCAGCATTTT. This codes for CASIKTGTGYLQPQHF.

This clone was detected only a few times. V usage is TRBV5-4 and J usage is TRBJ2-1; 8 bases align to TRBD2. The CDR3 totals 18 residues. V shed 4 bases and J 5 bases; nucleotides not matched to a gene: 17. CDR1 SGHNT and CDR2 YYREEE come from the germline V gene (reference sequence). CDR3 DNA: TGTGCCAGCAGCGACGGCGGGGGGCCGAGGAACGAAAACAATGAGCAGTTCTTC. Translating it yields CASSDGGGPRNENNEQFF.

This chain connects TRBV19 to TRBJ1-6, with 9 bases fitting TRBD1. Germline CDR1 is LNHDA and CDR2 is SQIVND (reference sequence). V shed 4 bases, J shed 2 bases, and the junction held 9 bases outside the gene matches. The CDR3 runs to 18 residues. CDR3: CASSTPPGTGPYNSPLHF. The DNA for the CDR3 is TGTGCCAGTAGTACACCACCCGGGACAGGGCCCTATAATTCACCCCTCCACTTT.